This T cell receptor beta chain was captured in a study of blood T cell repertoires in COVID-19. The wider study: Acute-phase and convalescent COVID-19 samples originated in the United States, Italy and Spain.

Profiled with immunoSEQ multiplex PCR; TCRdb holds only in-frame clones, not every one. Found here are approximately 200,000 clones, about four fifths of them singletons; the top ten hold 1.3%. The study assigned cohorts using participant-reported clinical history. The sequenced sample was PBMCs or T cells enriched from blood (not recorded which). This sequence originates from a woman between 40 and 50 years old with acute COVID-19.

This CDR3 is CASSPVDRDNEQFF. In nucleotides, the CDR3 is TGCGCCAGCAGCCCGGTAGACAGAGACAATGAGCAGTTCTTC. The chain employs TRBV5-1 and TRBJ2-1, with a weak D call TRBD1 (5 bases). V was trimmed by 4 bases and J by 5 bases, leaving 13 bases between them. Germline CDR1 and CDR2: SGHRS and YFSETQ. The CDR3 extends over 14 amino acids.